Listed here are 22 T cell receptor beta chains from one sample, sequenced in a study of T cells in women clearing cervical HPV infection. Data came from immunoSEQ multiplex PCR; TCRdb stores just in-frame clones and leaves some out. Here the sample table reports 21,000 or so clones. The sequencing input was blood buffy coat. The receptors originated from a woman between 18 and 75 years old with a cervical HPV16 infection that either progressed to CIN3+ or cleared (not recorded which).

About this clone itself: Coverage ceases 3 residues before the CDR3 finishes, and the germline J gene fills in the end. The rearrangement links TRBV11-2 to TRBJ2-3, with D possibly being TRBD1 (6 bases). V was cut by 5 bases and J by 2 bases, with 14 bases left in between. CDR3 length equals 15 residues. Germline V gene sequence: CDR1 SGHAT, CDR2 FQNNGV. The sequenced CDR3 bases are TGTGCCAGCAGCGATGGGGGCAGCAACACAGATACG. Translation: CASSDGGSNTDT. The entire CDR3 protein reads CASSDGGSNTDTQYF.

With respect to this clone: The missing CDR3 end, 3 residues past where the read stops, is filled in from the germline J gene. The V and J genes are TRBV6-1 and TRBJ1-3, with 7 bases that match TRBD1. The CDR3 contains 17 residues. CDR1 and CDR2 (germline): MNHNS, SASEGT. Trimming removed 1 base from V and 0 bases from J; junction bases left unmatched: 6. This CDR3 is CASSEVLTGYSGNTIYF. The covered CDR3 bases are TGTGCCAGCAGTGAAGTTTTGACAGGGTACTCTGGAAACACC.

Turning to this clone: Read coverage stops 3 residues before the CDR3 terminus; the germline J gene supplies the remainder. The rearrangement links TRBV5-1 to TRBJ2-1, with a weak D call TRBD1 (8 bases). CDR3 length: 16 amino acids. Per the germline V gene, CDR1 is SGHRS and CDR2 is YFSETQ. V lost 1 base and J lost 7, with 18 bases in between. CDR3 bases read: TGCGCCAGCAGCTTGACCATACAGGGGGGGCTAAATGAG. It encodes CASSLTIQGGLNE. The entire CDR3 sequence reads CASSLTIQGGLNEQFF.

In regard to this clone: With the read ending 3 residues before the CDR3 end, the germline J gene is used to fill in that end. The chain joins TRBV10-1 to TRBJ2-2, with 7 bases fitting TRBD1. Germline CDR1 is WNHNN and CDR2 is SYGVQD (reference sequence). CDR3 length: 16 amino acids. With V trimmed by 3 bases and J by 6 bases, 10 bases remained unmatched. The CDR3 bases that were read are TGCGCCAGCAGTGAAGACCGACAGGGCCTATCCGGGGAG. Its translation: CASSEDRQGLSGE. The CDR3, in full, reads CASSEDRQGLSGELFF.

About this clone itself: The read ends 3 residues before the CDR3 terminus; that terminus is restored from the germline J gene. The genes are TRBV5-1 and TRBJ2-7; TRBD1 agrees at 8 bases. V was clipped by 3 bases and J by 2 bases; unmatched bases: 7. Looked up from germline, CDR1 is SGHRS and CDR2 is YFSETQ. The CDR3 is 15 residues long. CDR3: CASSSDRGLTYEQYF. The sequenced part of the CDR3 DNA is TGCGCCAGCAGCTCTGACAGGGGACTCACCTACGAG.

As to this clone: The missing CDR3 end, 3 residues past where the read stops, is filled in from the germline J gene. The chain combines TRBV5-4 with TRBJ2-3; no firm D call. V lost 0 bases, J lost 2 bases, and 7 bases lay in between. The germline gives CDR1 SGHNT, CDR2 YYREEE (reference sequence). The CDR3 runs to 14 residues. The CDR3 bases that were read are TGTGCCAGCAGCTTGGGGCCAGTCACAGATACG. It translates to CASSLGPVTDT. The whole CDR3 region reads CASSLGPVTDTQYF. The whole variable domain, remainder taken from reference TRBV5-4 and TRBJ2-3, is ETGVTQSPTHLIKTRGQQVTLRCSSQSGHNTVSWYQQALGQGPQFIFQYYREEENGRGNFPPRFSGLQFPNYSSELNVNALELDDSALYLCASSLGPVTDTQYFGPGTRLTVL.

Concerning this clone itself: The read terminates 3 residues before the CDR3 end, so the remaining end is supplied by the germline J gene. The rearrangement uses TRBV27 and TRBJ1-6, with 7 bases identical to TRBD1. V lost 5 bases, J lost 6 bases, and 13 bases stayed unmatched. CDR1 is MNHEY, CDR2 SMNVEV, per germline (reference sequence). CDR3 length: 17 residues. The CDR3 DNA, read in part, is TGTGCCAGCAGTCCCTATCAACGGGACAGTGTTAATTCACCC. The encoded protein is CASSPYQRDSVNSP. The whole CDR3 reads CASSPYQRDSVNSPLHF.

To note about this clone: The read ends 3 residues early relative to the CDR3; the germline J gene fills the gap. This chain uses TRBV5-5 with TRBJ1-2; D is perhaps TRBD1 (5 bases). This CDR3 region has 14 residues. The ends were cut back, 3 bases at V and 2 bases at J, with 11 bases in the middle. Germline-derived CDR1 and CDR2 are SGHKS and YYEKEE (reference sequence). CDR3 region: CASSYRQLNYGYTF. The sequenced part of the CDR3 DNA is TGTGCCAGCAGCTATAGACAGCTCAACTATGGC.

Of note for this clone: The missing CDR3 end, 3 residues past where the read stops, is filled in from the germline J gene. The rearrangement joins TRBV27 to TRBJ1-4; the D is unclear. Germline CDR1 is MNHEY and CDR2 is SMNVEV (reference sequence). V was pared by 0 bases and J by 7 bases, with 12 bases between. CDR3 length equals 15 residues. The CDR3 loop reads CASSLSSLSGEKLFF. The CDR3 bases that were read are TGTGCCAGCAGTTTATCGAGTTTGTCGGGTGAAAAA.

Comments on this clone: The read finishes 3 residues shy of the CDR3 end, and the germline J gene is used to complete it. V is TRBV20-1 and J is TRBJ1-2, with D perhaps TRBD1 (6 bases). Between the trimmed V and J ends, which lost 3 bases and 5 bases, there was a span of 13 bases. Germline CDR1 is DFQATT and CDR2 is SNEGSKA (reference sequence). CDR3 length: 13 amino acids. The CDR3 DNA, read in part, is TGCAGTGCTAGCGGCAGGGGAAGGTATGGC. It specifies CSASGRGRYG. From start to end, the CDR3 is CSASGRGRYGYTF.

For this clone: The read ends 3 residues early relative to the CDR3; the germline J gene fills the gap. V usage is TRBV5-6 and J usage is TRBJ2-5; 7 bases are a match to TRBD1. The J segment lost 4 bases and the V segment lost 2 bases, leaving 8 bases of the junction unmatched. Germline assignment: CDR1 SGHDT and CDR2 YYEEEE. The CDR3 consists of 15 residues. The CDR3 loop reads CASSFVQGVRETQYF. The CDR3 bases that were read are TGTGCCAGCAGCTTCGTCCAGGGGGTTAGAGAGACC.

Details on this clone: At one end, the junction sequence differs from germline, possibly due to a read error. The CDR3 region is CASSLSGGATETQYF. CDR3 DNA, as far as it was read: TGTGCCAGCAGCTTATCCGGGGGGGCCACAGAGACG. V usage is TRBV7-3 and J usage is TRBJ2-3, with TRBD2 matching 8 bases. The read stops 3 residues short of the end of the CDR3; the missing end is completed from the germline J gene. The CDR3 loop spans 15 amino acids. Looked up from germline, CDR1 is SGHTA and CDR2 is FQGTGA.

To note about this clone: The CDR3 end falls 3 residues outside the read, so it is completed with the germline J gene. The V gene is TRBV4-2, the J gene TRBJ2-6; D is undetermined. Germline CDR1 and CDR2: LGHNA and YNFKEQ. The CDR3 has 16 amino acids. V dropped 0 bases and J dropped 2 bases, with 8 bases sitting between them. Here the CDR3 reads CASSQDETTGANVLTF. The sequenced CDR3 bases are TGTGCCAGCAGCCAAGATGAGACAACTGGGGCCAACGTC.

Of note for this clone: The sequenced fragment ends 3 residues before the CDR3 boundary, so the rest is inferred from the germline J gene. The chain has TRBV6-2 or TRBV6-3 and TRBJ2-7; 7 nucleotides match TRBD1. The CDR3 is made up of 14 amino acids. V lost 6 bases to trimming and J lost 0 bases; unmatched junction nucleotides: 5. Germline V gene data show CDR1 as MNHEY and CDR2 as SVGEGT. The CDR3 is CASRRQGTSYEQYF. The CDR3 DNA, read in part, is TGTGCCAGCAGGCGACAGGGAACCTCCTACGAG.

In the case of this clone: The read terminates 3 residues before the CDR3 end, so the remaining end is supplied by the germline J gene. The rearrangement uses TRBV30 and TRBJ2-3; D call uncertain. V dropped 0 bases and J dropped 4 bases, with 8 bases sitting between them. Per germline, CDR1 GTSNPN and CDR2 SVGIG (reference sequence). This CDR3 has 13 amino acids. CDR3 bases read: TGTGCCTGGAGTGTGAGGTTCGCAGATACG. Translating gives CAWSVRFADT. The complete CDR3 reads CAWSVRFADTQYF.

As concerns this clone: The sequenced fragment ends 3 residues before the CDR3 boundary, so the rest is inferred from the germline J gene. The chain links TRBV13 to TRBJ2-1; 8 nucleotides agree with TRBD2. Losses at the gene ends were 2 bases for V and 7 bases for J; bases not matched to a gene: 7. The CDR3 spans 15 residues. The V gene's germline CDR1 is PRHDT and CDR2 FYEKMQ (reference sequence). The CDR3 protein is CASSLYGGAANEQFF. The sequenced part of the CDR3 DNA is TGTGCCAGCAGCTTATACGGGGGGGCTGCAAATGAG. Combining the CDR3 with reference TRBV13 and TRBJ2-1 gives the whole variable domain AAGVIQSPRHLIKEKRETATLKCYPIPRHDTVYWYQQGPGQDPQFLISFYEKMQSDKGSIPDRFSAQQFSDYHSELNMSSLELGDSALYFCASSLYGGAANEQFFGPGTRLTVL.

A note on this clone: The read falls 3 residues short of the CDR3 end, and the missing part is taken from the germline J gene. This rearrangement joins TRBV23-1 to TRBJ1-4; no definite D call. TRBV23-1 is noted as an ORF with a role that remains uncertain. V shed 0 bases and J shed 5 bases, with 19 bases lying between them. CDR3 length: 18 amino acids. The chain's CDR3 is CASSQSYSGQILNEKLFF. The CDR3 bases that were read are TGCGCCAGCAGTCAATCTTATTCGGGTCAAATATTGAATGAAAAA.

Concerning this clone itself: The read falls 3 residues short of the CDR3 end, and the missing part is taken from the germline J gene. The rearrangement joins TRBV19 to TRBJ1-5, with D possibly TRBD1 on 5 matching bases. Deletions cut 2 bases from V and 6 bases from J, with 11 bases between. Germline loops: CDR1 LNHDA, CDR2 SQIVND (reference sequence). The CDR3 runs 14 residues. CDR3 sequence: CASSIQGIGQPQHF. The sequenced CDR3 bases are TGTGCCAGTAGTATACAGGGTATCGGTCAGCCC.

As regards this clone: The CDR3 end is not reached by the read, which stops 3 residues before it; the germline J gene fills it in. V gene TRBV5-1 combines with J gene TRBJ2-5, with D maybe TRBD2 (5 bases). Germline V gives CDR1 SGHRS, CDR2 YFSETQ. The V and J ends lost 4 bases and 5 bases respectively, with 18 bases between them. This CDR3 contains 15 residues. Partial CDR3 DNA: TGCGCCAGCAGCGGGGTGGCGGGTTCGGAGGAGACC. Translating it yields CASSGVAGSEET. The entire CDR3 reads CASSGVAGSEETQYF. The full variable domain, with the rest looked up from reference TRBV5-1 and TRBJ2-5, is KAGVTQTPRYLIKTRGQQVTLSCSPISGHRSVSWYQQTPGQGLQFLFEYFSETQRNKGNFPGRFSGRQFSNSRSEMNVSTLELGDSALYLCASSGVAGSEETQYFGPGTRLLVL.

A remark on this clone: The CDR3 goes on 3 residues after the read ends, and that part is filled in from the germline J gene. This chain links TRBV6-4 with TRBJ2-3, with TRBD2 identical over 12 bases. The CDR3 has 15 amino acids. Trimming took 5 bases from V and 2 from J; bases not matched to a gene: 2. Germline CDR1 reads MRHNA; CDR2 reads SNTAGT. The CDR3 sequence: CASSRTSGDTDTQYF. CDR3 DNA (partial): TGTGCCAGCAGTCGGACTAGCGGGGACACAGATACG.

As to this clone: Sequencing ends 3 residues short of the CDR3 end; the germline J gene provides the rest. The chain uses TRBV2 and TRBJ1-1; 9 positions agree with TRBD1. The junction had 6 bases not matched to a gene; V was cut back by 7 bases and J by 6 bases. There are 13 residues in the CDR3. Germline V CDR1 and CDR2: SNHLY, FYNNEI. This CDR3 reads CASKGQGIAEAFF. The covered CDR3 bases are TGTGCCAGCAAGGGACAGGGTATAGCTGAA. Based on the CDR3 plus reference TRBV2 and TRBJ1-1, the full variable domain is EPEVTQTPSHQVTQMGQEVILRCVPISNHLYFYWYRQILGQKVEFLVSFYNNEISEKSEIFDDQFSVERPDGSNFTLKIRSTKLEDSAMYFCASKGQGIAEAFFGQGTRLTVV.

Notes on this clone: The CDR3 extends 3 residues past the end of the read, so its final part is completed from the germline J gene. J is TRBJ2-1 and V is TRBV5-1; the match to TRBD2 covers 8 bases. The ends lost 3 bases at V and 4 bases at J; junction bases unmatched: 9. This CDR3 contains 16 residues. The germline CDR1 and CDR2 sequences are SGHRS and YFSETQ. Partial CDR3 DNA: TGCGCCAGCAGCTCAACGACTAGCGCGGGGTACAATGAG. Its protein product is CASSSTTSAGYNE. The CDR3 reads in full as CASSSTTSAGYNEQFF.